The next 2 T cell receptor beta chains were all read from a single sample in a study of blood T cell repertoires in COVID-19. Produced via immunoSEQ multiplex PCR; TCRdb's table is partial and in-frame only. The table lists about 200,000 clones, around 89% of them singletons, with 1.2% in the top ten. Specimen: PBMCs or T cells enriched from blood (not recorded which). The receptors were gathered from a man aged 30-40 years who had recovered from COVID-19.

This chain joins TRBV5-5 and TRBJ2-5, with 7 nucleotides matching TRBD1. The CDR3 loop spans 15 amino acids. Germline V gene sequence: CDR1 SGHKS, CDR2 YYEKEE (reference sequence). The junction had 10 bases not matched to a gene; V was cut back by 4 bases and J by 4 bases. The CDR3 DNA follows: TGTGCCAGCAGCCACAAACAGGGGAACGCAGAGACCCAGTACTTC. Its translation is CASSHKQGNAETQYF. Full variable domain (missing parts from reference TRBV5-5 and TRBJ2-5): DAGVTQSPTHLIKTRGQQVTLRCSPISGHKSVSWYQQVLGQGPQFIFQYYEKEERGRGNFPDRFSARQFPNYSSELNVNALLLGDSALYLCASSHKQGNAETQYFGPGTRLLVL.

The V call is TRBV7-2, the J call TRBJ2-1; 8 bases map to TRBD2. The CDR3 has 15 residues. After removal of 1 base from V and 9 bases from J, the junction contained 8 bases not matched to a gene. Germline V gene sequence: CDR1 SGHTA, CDR2 FQGNSA. Here the CDR3 DNA reads TGTGCCAGCAGCTTAGTGGCGGGAGGCTCGGGTGAGCAGTTCTTC. It encodes CASSLVAGGSGEQFF.